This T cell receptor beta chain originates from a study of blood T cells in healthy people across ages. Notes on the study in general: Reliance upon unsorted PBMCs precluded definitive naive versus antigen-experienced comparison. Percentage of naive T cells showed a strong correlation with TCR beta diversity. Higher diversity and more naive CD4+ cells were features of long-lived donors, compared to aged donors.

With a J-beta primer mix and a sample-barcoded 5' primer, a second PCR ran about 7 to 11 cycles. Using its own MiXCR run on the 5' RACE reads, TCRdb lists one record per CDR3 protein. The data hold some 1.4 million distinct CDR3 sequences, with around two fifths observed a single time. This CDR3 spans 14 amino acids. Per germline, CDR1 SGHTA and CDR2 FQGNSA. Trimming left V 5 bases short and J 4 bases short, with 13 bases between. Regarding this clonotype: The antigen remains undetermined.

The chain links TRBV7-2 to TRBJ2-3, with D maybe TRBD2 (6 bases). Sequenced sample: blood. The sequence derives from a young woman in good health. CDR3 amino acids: CASSPGLLPDTQYF. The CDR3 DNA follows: TGTGCCAGCAGCCCGGGACTCCTCCCAGATACGCAGTATTTT.